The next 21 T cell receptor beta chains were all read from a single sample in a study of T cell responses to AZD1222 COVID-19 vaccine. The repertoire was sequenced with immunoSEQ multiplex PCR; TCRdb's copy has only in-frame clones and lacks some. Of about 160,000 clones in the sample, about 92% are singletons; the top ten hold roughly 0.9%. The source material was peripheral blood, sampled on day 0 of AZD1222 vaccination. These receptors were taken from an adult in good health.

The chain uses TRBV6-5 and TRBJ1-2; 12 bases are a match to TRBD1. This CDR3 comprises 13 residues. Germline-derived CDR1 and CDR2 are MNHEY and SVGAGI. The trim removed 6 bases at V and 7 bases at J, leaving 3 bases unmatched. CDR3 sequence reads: CASRGTGGIGYTF. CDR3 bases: TGTGCCAGCAGAGGGACAGGGGGCATTGGCTACACCTTC.

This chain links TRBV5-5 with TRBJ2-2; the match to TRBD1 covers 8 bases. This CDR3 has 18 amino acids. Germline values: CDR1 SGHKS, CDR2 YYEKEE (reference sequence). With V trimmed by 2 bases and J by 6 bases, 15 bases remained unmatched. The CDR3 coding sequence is TGTGCCAGCAGCTTATCATTCGGACAGGGCGATCGGTCCGGGGAGCTGTTTTTT. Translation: CASSLSFGQGDRSGELFF.

CDR3 in amino acids: CAWNAGTQQETQYF. The CDR3, as DNA: TGTGCCTGGAATGCCGGGACACAGCAAGAGACCCAGTACTTC. This rearrangement joins TRBV30 to TRBJ2-5, with TRBD1 as a possible D gene (6 bases). Trimming shortened V by 4 bases and J by 2 bases, and 14 bases separated the two germline ends. The germline CDR1 and CDR2 sequences are GTSNPN and SVGIG (reference sequence). The CDR3 is 14 residues long.

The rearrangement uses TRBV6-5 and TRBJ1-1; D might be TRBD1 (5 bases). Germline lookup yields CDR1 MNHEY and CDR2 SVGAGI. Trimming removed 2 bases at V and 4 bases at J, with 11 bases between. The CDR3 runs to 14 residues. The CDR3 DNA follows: TGTGCCAGCAGTTACGGGGGGATTGGCACTGAAGCTTTCTTT. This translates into CASSYGGIGTEAFF.

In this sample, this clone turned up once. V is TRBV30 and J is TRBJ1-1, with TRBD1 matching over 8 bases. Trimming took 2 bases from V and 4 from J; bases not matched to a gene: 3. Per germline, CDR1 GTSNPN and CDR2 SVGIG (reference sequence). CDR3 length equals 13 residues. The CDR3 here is CAWSFTGGTEAFF. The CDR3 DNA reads TGTGCCTGGAGTTTCACAGGGGGCACTGAAGCTTTCTTT.

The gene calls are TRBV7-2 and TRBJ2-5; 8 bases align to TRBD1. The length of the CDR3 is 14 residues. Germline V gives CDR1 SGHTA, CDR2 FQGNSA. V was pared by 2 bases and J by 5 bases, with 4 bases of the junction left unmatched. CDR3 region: CASSLMGQAETQYF. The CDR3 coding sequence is TGTGCCAGCAGCTTAATGGGACAGGCGGAGACCCAGTACTTC.

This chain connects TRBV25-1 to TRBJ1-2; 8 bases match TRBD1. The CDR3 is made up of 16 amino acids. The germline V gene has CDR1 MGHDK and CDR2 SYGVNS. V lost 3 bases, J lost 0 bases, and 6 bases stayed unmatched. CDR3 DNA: TGTGCCAGCAGTGATCAGGGGGCGCCCTCTAACTATGGCTACACCTTC. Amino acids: CASSDQGAPSNYGYTF.

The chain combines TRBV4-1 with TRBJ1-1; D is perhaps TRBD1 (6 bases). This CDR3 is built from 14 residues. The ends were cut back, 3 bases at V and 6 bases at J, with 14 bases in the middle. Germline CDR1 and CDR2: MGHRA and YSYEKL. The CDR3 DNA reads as TGCGCCAGCAGCCAGCGACAGGTCGGGTCTGAAGCTTTCTTT. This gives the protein CASSQRQVGSEAFF.

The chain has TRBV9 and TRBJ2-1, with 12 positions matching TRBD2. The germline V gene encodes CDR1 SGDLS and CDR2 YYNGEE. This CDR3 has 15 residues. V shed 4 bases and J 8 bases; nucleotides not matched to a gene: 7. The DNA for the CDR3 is TGTGCCAGCAGCCCACAGACTAGCGGGGGATATGAGCAGTTCTTC. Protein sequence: CASSPQTSGGYEQFF.

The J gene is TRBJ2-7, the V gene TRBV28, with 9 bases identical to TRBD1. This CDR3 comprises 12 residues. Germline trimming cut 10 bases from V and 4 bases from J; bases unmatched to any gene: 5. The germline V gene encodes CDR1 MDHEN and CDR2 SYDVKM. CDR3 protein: CATLGTGYEQYF. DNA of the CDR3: TGTGCCACCCTCGGGACAGGGTACGAGCAGTACTTC.

In nucleotides, the CDR3 is TGTGCCAGCAGCCAAGGACAGCGAGAAAAACTGTTTTTT. Protein sequence: CASSQGQREKLFF. The V gene is TRBV12-3 or TRBV12-4, the J gene TRBJ1-4; D possibly corresponds to TRBD1 (6 bases). V was shortened by 6 bases and J by 8 bases, with 13 bases between the two germline ends. The CDR3 is made up of 13 amino acids.

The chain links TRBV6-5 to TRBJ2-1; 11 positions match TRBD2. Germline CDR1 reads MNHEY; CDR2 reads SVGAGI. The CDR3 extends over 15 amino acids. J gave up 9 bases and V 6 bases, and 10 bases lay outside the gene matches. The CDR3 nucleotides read TGTGCCAGCAGGGCCTTGACTAGCGGGGAGGGTGAGCAGTTCTTC. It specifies CASRALTSGEGEQFF.

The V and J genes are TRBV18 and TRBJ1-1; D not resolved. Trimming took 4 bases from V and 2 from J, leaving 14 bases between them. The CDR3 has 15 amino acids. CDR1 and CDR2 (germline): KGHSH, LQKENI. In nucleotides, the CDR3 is TGTGCCAGCTCACGATCGATCTCTGAAAACACTGAAGCTTTCTTT. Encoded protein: CASSRSISENTEAFF.

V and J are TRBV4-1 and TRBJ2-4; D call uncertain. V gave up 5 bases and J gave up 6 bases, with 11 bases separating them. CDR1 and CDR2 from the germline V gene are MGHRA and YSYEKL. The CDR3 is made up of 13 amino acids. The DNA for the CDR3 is TGCGCCAGCAGCGGTTTGGCTTTAAACATTCAGTACTTC. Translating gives CASSGLALNIQYF.

CDR3 coding DNA: TGTGCCAGCTCACCGCTCCGAGGGGGCAATCAGCCCCAGCATTTT. Its translation: CASSPLRGGNQPQHF. This chain links TRBV18 with TRBJ1-5, with D perhaps TRBD1 (5 bases). Germline V gene lookup returns CDR1 KGHSH and CDR2 LQKENI. V dropped 3 bases and J dropped 2 bases, with 11 bases sitting between them. The CDR3 is 15 residues long.

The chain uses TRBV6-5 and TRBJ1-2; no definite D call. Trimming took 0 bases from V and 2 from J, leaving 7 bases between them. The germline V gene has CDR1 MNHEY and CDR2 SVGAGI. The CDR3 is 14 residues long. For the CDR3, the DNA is TGTGCCAGCAGTTACTCGTTCCAGAACTATGGCTACACCTTC. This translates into CASSYSFQNYGYTF.

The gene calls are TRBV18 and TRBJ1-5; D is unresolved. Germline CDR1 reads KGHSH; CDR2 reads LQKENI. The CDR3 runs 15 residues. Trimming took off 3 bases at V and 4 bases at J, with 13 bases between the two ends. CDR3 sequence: CASSPQAQPNQPQHF. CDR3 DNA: TGTGCCAGCTCACCGCAGGCTCAACCAAATCAGCCCCAGCATTTT. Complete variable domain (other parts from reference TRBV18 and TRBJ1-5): NAGVMQNPRHLVRRRGQEARLRCSPMKGHSHVYWYRQLPEEGLKFMVYLQKENIIDESGMPKERFSAEFPKEGPSILRIQQVVRGDSAAYFCASSPQAQPNQPQHFGDGTRLSIL.

In DNA form, the CDR3 reads TGCAGTCGGGGAGGTTACACTGAAGCTTTCTTT. Amino acid sequence: CSRGGYTEAFF. The genes are TRBV20-1 and TRBJ1-1; D unresolved. This CDR3 contains 11 residues. The germline V and J ends were trimmed by 8 bases and 3 bases, with 10 bases remaining between them. CDR1 and CDR2 from the germline V gene are DFQATT and SNEGSKA (reference sequence).

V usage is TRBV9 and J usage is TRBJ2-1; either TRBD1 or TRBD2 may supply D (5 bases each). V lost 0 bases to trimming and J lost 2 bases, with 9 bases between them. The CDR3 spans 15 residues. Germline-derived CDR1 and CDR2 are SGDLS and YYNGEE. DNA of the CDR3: TGTGCCAGCAGCGTAGGGGGGACCACCTACAATGAGCAGTTCTTC. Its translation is CASSVGGTTYNEQFF.

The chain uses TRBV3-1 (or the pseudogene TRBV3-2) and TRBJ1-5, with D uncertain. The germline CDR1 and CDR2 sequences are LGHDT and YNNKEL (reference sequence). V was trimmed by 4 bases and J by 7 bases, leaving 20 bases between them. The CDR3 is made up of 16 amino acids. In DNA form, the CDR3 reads TGTGCCAGCAGCCCAATAGGGCTTATCCTAGGGCAGCCCCAGCATTTT. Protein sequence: CASSPIGLILGQPQHF.

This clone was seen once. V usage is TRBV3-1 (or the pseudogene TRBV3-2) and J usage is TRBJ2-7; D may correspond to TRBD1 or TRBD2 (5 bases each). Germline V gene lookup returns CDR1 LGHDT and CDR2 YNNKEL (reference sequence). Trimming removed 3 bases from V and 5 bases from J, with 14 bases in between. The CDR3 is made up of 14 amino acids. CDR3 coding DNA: TGTGCCAGCAGCCACCTCCGGGACGTCGACGAGCAGTACTTC. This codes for CASSHLRDVDEQYF.